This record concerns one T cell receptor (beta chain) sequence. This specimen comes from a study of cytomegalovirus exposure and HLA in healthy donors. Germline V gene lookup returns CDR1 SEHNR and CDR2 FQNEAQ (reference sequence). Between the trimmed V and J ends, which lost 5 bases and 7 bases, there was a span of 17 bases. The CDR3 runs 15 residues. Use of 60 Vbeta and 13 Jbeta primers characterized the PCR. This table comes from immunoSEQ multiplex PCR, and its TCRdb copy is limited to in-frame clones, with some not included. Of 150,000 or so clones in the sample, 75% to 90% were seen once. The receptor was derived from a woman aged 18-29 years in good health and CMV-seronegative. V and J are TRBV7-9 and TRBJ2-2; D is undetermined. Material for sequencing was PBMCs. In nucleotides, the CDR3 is TGTGCCAGCAGCCCCAGTGAAGTTTACATCGGGGAGCTGTTTTTT. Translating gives CASSPSEVYIGELFF.